This paragraph reports one TCR beta chain. Its antigen is not identified. The same CDR3 arises from other DNA sequences in this sample as well. This entry is derived from a study of OX40 agonist ivuxolimab in advanced cancers. Study overall: The mean age was roughly 60 years, ranging from roughly 23 to 90, with 65% to 90% of participants male. Partial responses were seen in three patients, one with hepatocellular carcinoma and two with cutaneous melanoma.

Clones were read by immunoSEQ multiplex PCR, and TCRdb kept only the in-frame ones, dropping some. This sample has 50,000 to 70,000 clones, with approximately 90% found just once. Study-wide findings and caveats: Some nonresponders also had low normalized T-cell clonal expansion. Antigen targets of the expanded peripheral T cells went undetermined.

This CDR3 comprises 15 residues. CDR1 is KGHSH and CDR2 is LQKENI in the germline V gene. V was trimmed by 0 bases and J by 1 base, leaving 8 bases between them. The sequences come from CD4+ or CD8+ T cells sorted from blood, collected in a trial of the OX40 agonist ivuxolimab. This sequence joins TRBV18 and TRBJ2-3; D might be TRBD1 (5 bases). This receptor was obtained from an adult with an advanced solid tumor such as melanoma, head and neck, liver or kidney cancer. This CDR3 is CASSPPRGGTDTQYF. DNA of the CDR3: TGTGCCAGCTCACCACCAAGGGGTGGCACAGATACGCAGTATTTT. Variable domain in full (rest from reference TRBV18 and TRBJ2-3): NAGVMQNPRHLVRRRGQEARLRCSPMKGHSHVYWYRQLPEEGLKFMVYLQKENIIDESGMPKERFSAEFPKEGPSILRIQQVVRGDSAAYFCASSPPRGGTDTQYFGPGTRLTVL.